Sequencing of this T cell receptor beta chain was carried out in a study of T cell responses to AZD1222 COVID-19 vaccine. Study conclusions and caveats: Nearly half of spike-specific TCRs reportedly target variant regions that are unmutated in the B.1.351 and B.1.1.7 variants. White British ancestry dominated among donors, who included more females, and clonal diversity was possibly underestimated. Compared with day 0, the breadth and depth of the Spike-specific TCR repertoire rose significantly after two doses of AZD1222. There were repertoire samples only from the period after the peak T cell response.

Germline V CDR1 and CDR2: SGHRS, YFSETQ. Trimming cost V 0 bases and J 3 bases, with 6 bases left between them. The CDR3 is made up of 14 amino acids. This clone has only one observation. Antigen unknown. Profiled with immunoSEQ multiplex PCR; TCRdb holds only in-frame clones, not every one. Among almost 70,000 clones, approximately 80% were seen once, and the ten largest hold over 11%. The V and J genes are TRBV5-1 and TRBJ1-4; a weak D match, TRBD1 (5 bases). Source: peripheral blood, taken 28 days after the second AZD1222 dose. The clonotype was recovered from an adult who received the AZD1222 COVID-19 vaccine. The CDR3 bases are TGCGCCAGCAGCTTGGGACAGCCTAATGAAAAACTGTTTTTT. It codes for CASSLGQPNEKLFF.